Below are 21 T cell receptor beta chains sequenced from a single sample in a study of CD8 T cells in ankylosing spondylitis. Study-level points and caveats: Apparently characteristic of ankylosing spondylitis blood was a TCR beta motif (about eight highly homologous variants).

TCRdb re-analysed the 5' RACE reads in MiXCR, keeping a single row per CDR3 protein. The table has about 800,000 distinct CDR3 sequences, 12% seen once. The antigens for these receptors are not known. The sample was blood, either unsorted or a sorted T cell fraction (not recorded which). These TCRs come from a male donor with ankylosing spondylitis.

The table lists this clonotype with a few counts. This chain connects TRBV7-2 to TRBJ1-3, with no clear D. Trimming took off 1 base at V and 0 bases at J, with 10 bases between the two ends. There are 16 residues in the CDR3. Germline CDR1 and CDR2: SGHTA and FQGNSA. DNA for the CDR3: TGTGCCAGCAGCTTAGAAGGCTCCTTCTCTGGAAACACCATATATTTT. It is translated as CASSLEGSFSGNTIYF.

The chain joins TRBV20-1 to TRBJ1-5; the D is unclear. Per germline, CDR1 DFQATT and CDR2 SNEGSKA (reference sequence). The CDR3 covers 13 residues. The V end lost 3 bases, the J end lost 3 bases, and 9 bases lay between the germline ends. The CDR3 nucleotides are TGCAGTGCTAGCCCGGACTACAATCAGCCCCAGCATTTT. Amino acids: CSASPDYNQPQHF.

The DNA for the CDR3 is TGTGCCAGCAGTTTCTACCCCGGGGCCGCCTACAATGAGCAGTTCTTC. Its protein is CASSFYPGAAYNEQFF. The chain is built from TRBV28 and TRBJ2-1; D possibly uses TRBD1 or TRBD2 (5 bases each). Between the trimmed V and J ends, which lost 3 bases and 2 bases, there was a span of 14 bases. The V gene's germline CDR1 is MDHEN and CDR2 SYDVKM. This CDR3 has 16 residues.

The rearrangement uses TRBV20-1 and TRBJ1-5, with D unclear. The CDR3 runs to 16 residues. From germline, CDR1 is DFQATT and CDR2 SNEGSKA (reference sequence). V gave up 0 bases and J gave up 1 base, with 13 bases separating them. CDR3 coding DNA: TGCAGTGCTAGAGATCCGGTCGGGTCGAGCAATCAGCCCCAGCATTTT. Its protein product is CSARDPVGSSNQPQHF.

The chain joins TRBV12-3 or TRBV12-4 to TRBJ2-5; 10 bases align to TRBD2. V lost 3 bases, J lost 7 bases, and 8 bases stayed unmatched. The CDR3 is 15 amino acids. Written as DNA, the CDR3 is TGTGCCAGCAGTTTCGCTAGCGGGGGCGGCGGGACCCAGTACTTC. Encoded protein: CASSFASGGGGTQYF.

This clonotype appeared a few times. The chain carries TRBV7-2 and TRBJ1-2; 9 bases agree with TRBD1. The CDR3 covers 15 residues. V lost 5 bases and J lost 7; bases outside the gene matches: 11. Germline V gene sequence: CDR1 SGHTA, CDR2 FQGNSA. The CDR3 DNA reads TGTGCCAGCAGCCTTGACCCGGGACAGGGATCTGGCTACACCTTC. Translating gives CASSLDPGQGSGYTF. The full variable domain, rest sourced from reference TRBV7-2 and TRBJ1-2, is GAGVSQSPSNKVTEKGKDVELRCDPISGHTALYWYRQSLGQGLEFLIYFQGNSAPDKSGLPSDRFSAERTGGSVSTLTIQRTQQEDSAVYLCASSLDPGQGSGYTFGSGTRLTVV.

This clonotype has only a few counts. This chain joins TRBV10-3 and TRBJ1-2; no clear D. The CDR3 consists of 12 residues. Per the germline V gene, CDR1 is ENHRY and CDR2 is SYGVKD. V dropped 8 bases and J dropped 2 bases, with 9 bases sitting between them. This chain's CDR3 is CAIDQGNYGYTF. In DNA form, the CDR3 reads TGTGCCATCGATCAAGGGAACTATGGCTACACCTTC.

CDR3 sequence: CSARPGLGPYEQYF. The CDR3 DNA sequence: TGCAGTGCTAGGCCGGGACTAGGGCCCTACGAGCAGTACTTC. The chain employs TRBV20-1 and TRBJ2-7; 8 nucleotides agree with TRBD2. The CDR3 runs 14 residues. Germline CDR1 reads DFQATT; CDR2 reads SNEGSKA (reference sequence). Unmatched junction bases numbered 6, after V lost 3 bases and J lost 2 bases.

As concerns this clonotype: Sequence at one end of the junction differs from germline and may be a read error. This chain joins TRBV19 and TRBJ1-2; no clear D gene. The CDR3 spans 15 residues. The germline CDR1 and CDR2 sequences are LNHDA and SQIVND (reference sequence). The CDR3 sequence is CASRMTNGGVYGYTF. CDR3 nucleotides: TGTGCCAGTCGTATGACGAACGGTGGCGTCTATGGCTACACCTTC.

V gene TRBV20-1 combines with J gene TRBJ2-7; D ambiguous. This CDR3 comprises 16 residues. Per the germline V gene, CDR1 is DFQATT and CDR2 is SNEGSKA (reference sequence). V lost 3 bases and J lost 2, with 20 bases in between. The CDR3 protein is CSASSVTQPLPYEQYF. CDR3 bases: TGCAGTGCTAGTTCGGTCACACAACCATTACCCTACGAGCAGTACTTC.

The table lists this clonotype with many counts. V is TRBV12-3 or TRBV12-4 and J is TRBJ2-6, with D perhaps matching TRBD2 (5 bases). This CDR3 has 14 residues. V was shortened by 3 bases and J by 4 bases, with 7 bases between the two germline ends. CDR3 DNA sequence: TGTGCCAGCAGTTTGGGAGCCGGGGCCAACGTCCTGACTTTC. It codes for CASSLGAGANVLTF.

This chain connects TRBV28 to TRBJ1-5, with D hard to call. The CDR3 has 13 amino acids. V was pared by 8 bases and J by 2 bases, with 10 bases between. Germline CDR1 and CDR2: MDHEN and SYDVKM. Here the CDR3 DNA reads TGTGCCAGCCTGGCTCAGGGCAATCAGCCCCAGCATTTT. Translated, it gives CASLAQGNQPQHF.

The CDR3 DNA follows: TGCAGTGCTAGAGATTGGCGGGGCACCGGGGAGCTGTTTTTT. Amino acid sequence: CSARDWRGTGELFF. The J gene is TRBJ2-2, the V gene TRBV20-1, with D maybe TRBD2 (6 bases). CDR3 size: 14 residues. V shed 0 bases and J shed 4 bases, with 9 bases lying between them. Germline V lookup: CDR1 DFQATT, CDR2 SNEGSKA (reference sequence).

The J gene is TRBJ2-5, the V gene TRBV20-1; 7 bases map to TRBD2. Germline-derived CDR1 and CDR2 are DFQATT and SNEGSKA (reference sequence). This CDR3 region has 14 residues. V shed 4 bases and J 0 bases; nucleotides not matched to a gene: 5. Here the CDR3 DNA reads TGCAGTGCTACCGGGAGGCTATACCAAGAGACCCAGTACTTC. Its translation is CSATGRLYQETQYF.

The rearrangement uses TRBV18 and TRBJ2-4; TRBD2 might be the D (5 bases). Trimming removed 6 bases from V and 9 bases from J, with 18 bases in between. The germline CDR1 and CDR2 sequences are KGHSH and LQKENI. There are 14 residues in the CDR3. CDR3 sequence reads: CASSPGTHEGIQYF. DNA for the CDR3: TGTGCCAGCTCGCCGGGAACGCATGAGGGCATTCAGTACTTC.

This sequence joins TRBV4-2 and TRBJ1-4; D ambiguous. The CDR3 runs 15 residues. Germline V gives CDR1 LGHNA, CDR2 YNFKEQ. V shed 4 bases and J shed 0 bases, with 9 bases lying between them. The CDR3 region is CASSPLSTTNEKLFF. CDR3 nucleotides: TGTGCCAGCAGCCCATTGTCGACAACTAATGAAAAACTGTTTTTT.

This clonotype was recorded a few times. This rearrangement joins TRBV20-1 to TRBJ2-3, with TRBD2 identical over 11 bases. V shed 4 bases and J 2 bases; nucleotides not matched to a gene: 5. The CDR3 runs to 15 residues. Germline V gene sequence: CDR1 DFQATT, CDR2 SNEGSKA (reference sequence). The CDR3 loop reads CSATGTSGFTDTQYF. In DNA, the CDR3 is TGCAGTGCTACCGGGACTAGCGGATTCACAGATACGCAGTATTTT.

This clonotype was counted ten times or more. The CDR3 protein is CSARGQFNSPLHF. DNA of the CDR3: TGCAGTGCTAGAGGGCAGTTTAATTCACCCCTCCACTTT. The rearrangement joins TRBV20-1 to TRBJ1-6; D not certain. With 1 base removed from V and 6 bases from J, the gap between germline ends came to 7 bases. The CDR3 is 13 amino acids. Germline V CDR1 and CDR2: DFQATT, SNEGSKA (reference sequence).

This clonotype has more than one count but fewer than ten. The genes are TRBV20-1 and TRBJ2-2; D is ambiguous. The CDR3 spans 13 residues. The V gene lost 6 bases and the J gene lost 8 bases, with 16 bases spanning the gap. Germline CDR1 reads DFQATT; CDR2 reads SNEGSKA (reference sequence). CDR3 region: CSARLRTAGELFF. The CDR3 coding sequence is TGCAGTGCCAGGCTCAGAACGGCAGGGGAGCTGTTTTTT.

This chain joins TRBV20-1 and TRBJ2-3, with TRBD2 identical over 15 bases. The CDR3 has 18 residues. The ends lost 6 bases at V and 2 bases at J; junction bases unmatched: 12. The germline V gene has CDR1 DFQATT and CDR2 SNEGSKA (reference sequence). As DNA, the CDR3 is TGCAGTGCCGGGACTAGCGGGGGGCCGGTGGGTCACACAGATACGCAGTATTTT. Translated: CSAGTSGGPVGHTDTQYF.

The CDR3 DNA sequence: TGTGCCAGCAGCACCATCGAGTACACCATATATTTT. Its protein is CASSTIEYTIYF. J is TRBJ1-3 and V is TRBV7-2; D unclear. Germline V CDR1 and CDR2: SGHTA, FQGNSA. The CDR3 contains 12 residues. V gave up 5 bases and J gave up 8 bases, with 10 bases separating them.